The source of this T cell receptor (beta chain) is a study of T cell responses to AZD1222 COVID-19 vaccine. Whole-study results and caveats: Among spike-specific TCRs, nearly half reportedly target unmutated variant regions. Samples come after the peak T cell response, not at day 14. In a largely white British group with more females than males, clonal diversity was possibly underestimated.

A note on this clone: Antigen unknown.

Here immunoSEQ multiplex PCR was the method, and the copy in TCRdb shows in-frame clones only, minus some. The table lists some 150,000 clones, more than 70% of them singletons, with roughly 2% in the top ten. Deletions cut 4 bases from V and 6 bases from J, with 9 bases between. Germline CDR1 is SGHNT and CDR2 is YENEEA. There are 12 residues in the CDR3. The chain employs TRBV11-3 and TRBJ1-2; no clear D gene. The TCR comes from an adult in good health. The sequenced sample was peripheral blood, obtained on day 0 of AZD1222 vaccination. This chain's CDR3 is CASSYDGDGYTF. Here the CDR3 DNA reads TGTGCCAGCAGCTACGACGGGGATGGCTACACCTTC.